Below, one T cell receptor (beta chain) is given with its context. Its matching antigen is unknown. Per the germline V gene, CDR1 is SGHAT and CDR2 is FQNNGV. V shed 6 bases, J shed 9 bases, and the junction held 9 bases outside the gene matches. The CDR3 has 14 amino acids. Measured with immunoSEQ multiplex PCR; TCRdb has only the in-frame clones, and not every one. The table records about 600,000 clones, around 97% of them present only once. The sample belongs to a study of shared clonotypes between healthy human individuals. Study context: Aged between 18 and 49, the donors were a couple of women and three men. Overall study findings and caveats: Even with large depth, rarefaction showed that sorted-subset sequencing was incomplete. Clonotypes shared by all four donors outscored non-shared clonotypes in generation probability.

Sample: naive CD4+ T cells sorted from blood. Described subset: CD45RA+ positively selected. The TCR comes from a young woman in good health. This chain connects TRBV11-2 to TRBJ2-1; 9 positions agree with TRBD1. CDR3 amino acids: CASSPIQGAGEQFF. CDR3 nucleotide sequence: TGTGCCAGCAGTCCTATACAGGGGGCCGGTGAGCAGTTCTTC. The full variable domain, in which reference TRBV11-2 and TRBJ2-1 provide the parts outside the CDR3, is EAGVAQSPRYKIIEKRQSVAFWCNPISGHATLYWYQQILGQGPKLLIQFQNNGVVDDSQLPKDRFSAERLKGVDSTLKIQPAKLEDSAVYLCASSPIQGAGEQFFGPGTRLTVL.